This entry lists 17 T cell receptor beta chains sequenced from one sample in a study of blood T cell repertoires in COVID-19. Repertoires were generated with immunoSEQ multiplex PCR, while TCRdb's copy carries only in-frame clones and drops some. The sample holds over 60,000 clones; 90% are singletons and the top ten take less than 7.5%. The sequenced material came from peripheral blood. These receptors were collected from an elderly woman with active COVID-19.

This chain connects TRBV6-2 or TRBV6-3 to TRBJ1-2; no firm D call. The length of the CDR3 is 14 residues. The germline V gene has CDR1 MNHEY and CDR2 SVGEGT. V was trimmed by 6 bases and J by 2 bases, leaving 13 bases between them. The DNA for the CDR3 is TGTGCCAGCAGCCGAATACAGCTAAACTATGGCTACACCTTC. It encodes CASSRIQLNYGYTF.

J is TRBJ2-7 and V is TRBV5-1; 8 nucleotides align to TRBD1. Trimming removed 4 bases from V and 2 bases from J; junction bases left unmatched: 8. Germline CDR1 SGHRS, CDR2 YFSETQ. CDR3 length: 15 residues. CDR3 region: CASSLPMTGAYEQYF. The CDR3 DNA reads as TGCGCCAGCAGCCTACCCATGACAGGGGCCTACGAGCAGTACTTC.

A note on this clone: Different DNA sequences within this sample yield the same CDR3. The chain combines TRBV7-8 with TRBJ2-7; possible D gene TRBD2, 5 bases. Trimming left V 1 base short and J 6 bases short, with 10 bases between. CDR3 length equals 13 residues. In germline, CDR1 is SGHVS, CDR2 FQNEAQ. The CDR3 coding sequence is TGTGCCAGCAGCTTAGGGACTGCTCTCGAGCAGTACTTC. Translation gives CASSLGTALEQYF.

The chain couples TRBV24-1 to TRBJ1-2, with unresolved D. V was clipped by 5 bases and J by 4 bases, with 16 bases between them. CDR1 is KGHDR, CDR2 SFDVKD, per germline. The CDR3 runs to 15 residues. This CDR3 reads CATSGGPRRGYGYTF. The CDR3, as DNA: TGTGCCACCAGTGGGGGTCCTCGACGGGGCTATGGCTACACCTTC.

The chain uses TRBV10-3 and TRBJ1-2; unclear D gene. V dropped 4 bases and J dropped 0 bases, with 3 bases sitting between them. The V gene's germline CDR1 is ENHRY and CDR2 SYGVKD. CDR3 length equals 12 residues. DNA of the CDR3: TGTGCCATCAGTGGCGCTAACTATGGCTACACCTTC. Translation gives CAISGANYGYTF.

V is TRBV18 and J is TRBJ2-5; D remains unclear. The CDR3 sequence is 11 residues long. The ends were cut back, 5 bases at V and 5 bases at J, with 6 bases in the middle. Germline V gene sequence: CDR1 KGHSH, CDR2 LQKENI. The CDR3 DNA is TGTGCCAGCTCATTTGAGGAGACCCAGTACTTC. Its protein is CASSFEETQYF. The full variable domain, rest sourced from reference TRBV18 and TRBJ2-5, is NAGVMQNPRHLVRRRGQEARLRCSPMKGHSHVYWYRQLPEEGLKFMVYLQKENIIDESGMPKERFSAEFPKEGPSILRIQQVVRGDSAAYFCASSFEETQYFGPGTRLLVL.

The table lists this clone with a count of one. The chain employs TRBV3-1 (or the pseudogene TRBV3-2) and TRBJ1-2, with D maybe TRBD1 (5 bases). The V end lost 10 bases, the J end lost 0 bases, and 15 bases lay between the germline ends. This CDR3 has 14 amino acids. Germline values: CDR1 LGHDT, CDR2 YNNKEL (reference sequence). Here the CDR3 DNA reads TGTGCCACCATGGGGCGCGGAGCTAACTATGGCTACACCTTC. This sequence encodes CATMGRGANYGYTF.

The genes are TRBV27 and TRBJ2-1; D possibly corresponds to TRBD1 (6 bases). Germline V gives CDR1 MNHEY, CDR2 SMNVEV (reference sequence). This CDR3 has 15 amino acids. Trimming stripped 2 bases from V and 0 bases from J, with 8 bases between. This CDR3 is CASSLRGSSYNEQFF. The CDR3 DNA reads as TGTGCCAGCAGTTTAAGGGGGAGCTCCTACAATGAGCAGTTCTTC.

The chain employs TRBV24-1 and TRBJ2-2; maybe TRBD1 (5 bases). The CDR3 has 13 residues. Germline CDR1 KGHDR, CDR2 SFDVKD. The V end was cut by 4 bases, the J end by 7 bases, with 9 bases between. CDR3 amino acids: CATSEPGYGELFF. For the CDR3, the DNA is TGTGCCACCAGTGAGCCAGGGTACGGGGAGCTGTTTTTT.

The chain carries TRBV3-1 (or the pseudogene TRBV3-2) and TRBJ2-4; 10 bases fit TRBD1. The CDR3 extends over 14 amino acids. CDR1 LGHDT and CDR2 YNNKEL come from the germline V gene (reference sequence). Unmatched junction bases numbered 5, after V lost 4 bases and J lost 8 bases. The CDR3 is CASSRGDRGDIQYF. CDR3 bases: TGTGCCAGCAGCCGGGGGGACAGGGGTGACATTCAGTACTTC.

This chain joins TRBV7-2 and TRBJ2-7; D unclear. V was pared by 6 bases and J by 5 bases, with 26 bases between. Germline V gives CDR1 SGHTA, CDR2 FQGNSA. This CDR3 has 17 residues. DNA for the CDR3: TGTGCCAGCAGTCTAGGTTTCAAGCGCATTAAAGAAGACGAGCAGTACTTC. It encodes CASSLGFKRIKEDEQYF.

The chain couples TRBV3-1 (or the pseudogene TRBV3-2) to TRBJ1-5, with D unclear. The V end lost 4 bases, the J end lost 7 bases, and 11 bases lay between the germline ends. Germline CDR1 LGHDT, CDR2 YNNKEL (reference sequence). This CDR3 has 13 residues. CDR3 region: CASSPKLAQPQHF. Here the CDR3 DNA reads TGTGCCAGCAGCCCGAAACTAGCACAGCCCCAGCATTTT.

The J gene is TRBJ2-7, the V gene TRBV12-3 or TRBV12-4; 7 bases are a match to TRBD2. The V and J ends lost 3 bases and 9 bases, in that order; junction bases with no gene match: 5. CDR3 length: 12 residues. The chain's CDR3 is CASSLASSGQYF. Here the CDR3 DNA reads TGTGCCAGCAGTTTGGCGTCTAGCGGGCAGTACTTC.

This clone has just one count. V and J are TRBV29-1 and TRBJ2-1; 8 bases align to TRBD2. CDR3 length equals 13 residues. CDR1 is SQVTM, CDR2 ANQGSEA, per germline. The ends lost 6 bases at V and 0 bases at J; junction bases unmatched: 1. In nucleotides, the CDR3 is TGCAGCGTCGGGACTAGCTCCTACAATGAGCAGTTCTTC. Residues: CSVGTSSYNEQFF.

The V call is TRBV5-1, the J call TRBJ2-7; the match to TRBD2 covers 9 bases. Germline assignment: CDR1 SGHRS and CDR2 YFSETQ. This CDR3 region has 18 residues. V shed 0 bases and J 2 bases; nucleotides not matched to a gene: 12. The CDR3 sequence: CASSLGWLAGDGAYEQYF. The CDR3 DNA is TGCGCCAGCAGCTTGGGATGGTTAGCGGGAGATGGTGCCTACGAGCAGTACTTC.

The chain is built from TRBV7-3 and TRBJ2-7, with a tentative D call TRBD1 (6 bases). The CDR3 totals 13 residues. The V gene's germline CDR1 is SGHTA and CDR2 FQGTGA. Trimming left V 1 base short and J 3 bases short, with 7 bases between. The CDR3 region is CASSLIGGYEQYF. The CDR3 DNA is TGTGCCAGCAGCTTAATAGGGGGCTACGAGCAGTACTTC. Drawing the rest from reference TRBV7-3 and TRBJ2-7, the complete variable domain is GAGVSQTPSNKVTEKGKYVELRCDPISGHTALYWYRQSLGQGPEFLIYFQGTGAADDSGLPNDRFFAVRPEGSVSTLKIQRTERGDSAVYLCASSLIGGYEQYFGPGTRLTVT.

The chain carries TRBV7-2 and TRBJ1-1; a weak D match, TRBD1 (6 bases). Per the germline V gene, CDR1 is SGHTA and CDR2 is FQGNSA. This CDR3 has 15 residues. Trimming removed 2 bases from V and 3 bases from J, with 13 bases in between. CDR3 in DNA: TGTGCCAGCAGCTTAATAGGGGGTGGGGACACTGAAGCTTTCTTT. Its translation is CASSLIGGGDTEAFF.